This T cell receptor beta chain is from a study of neurological immune-mediated disorders. V was trimmed by 4 bases and J by 10 bases, leaving 21 bases between them. CDR1 LGHDT and CDR2 YNNKEL come from the germline V gene (reference sequence). This CDR3 is built from 15 residues. This clonotype has at least ten counts. TCRdb re-analysed the 5' RACE reads in MiXCR, keeping a single row per CDR3 protein. Among 49,000 or so distinct CDR3 sequences listed, approximately 17% were seen once. The sequenced sample consisted of PBMCs. The V call is TRBV3-1, the J call TRBJ2-3, with D perhaps matching TRBD2 (6 bases). This clonotype was sampled from a man aged 60 to 69 in good health. In DNA form, the CDR3 reads TGTGCCAGCAGCCCCGGGACTTTTCCCAGGGTGGCGCAGTATTTT. Amino acid sequence: CASSPGTFPRVAQYF.